This TCR beta chain was observed in a study of OX40 agonist ivuxolimab in advanced cancers. About the research overall: Subjects had a mean age of around 60 years, with a range of 23 to 79; 82.7% were male. Prior checkpoint blockade (anti-PD-1, anti-PD-L1 or anti-CTLA-4) was permitted; approximately 40% had it.

Profiled with immunoSEQ multiplex PCR; TCRdb holds only in-frame clones, not every one. The sample lists fewer than 70,000 clones, approximately 80% occurring once. The TCR comes from an adult with an advanced solid tumor such as melanoma, head and neck, liver or kidney cancer. The sample consisted of CD4+ or CD8+ T cells sorted from blood, taken in a trial of the OX40 agonist ivuxolimab.

The CDR3 here is CASSQGSSGGLYEQYF. The CDR3 region has the DNA TGCGCCAGCAGCCAGGGATCTAGCGGGGGGCTCTACGAGCAGTACTTC. The V call is TRBV4-1, the J call TRBJ2-7; 11 nucleotides match TRBD2. The CDR3 covers 16 residues. Germline trimming cut 3 bases from V and 3 bases from J; bases unmatched to any gene: 7. Germline CDR1 is MGHRA and CDR2 is YSYEKL.